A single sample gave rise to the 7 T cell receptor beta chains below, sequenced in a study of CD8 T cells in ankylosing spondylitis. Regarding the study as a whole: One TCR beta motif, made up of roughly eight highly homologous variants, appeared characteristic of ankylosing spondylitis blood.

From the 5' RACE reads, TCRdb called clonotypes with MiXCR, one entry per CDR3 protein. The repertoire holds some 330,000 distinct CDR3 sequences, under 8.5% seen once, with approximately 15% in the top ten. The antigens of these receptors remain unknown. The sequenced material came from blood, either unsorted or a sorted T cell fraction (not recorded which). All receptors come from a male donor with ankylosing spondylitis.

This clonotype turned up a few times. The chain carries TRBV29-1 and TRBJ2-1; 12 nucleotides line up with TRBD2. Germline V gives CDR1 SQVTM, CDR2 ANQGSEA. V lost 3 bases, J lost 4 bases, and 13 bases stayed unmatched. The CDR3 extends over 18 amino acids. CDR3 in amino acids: CSVDFGLAGSDKYNEQFF. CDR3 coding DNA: TGCAGCGTTGACTTCGGACTAGCGGGGTCGGACAAATACAATGAGCAGTTCTTC.

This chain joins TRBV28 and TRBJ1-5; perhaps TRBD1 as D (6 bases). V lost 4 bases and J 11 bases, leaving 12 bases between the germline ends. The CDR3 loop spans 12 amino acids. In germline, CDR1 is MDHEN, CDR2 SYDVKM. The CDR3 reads CASSSTGYAQHF. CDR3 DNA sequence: TGTGCCAGCAGTTCAACAGGGTACGCCCAGCATTTT.

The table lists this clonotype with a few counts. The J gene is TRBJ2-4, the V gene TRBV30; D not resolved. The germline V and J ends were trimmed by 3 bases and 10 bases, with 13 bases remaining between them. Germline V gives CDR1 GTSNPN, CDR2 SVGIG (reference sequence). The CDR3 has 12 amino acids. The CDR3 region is CAWRESQSIQYF. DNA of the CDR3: TGTGCCTGGAGGGAATCACAGTCAATTCAGTACTTC.

The CDR3 here is CSVARSGQGYEQYF. For the CDR3, the DNA is TGCAGCGTTGCTCGTTCGGGACAGGGTTACGAGCAGTACTTC. The gene calls are TRBV29-1 and TRBJ2-7; TRBD1 agrees at 9 bases. Trimming took 4 bases from V and 4 from J; bases not matched to a gene: 8. Germline-derived CDR1 and CDR2 are SQVTM and ANQGSEA. The CDR3 is 14 residues long.

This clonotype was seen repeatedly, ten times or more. The CDR3 here is CSVFGTSTDTQYF. For the CDR3, the DNA is TGCAGCGTTTTTGGTACTAGCACAGATACGCAGTATTTT. This rearrangement joins TRBV29-1 to TRBJ2-3; D gene ambiguous. Trimming shortened V by 5 bases and J by 0 bases, and 9 bases separated the two germline ends. The germline V gene encodes CDR1 SQVTM and CDR2 ANQGSEA. This CDR3 is built from 13 residues.

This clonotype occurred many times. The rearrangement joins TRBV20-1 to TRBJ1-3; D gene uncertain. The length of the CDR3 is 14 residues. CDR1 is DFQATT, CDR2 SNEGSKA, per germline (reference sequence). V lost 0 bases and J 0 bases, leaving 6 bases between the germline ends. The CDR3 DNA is TGCAGTGCTAGAGACAGATTCTCTGGAAACACCATATATTTT. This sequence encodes CSARDRFSGNTIYF.

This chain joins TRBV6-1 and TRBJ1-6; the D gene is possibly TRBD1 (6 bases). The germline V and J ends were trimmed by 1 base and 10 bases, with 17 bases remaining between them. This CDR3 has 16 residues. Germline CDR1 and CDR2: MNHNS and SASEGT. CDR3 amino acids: CASSEDGAGAGSPLHF. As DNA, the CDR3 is TGTGCCAGCAGTGAAGATGGGGCAGGGGCGGGATCACCCCTCCACTTT.